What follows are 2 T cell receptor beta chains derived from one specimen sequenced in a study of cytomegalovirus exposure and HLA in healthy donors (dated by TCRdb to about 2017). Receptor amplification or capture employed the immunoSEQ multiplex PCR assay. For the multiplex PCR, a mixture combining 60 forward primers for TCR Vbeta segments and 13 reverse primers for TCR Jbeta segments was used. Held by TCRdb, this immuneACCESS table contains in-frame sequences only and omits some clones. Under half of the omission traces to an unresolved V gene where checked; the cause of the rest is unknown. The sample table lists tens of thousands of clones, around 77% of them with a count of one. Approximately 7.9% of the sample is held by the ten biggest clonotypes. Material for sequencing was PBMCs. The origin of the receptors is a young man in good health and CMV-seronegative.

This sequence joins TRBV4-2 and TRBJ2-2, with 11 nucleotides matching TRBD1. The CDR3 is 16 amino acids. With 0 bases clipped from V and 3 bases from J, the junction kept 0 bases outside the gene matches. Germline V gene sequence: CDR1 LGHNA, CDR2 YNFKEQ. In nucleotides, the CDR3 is TGTGCCAGCAGCCAAGAGGGACAGGGGGACACCGGGGAGCTGTTTTTT. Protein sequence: CASSQEGQGDTGELFF.

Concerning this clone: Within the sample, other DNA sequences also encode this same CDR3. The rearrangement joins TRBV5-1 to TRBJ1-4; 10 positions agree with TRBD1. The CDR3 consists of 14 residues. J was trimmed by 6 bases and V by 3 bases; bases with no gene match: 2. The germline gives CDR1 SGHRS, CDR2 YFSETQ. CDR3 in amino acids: CASSSGTGDEKLFF. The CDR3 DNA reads TGCGCCAGCAGCTCCGGGACAGGGGATGAAAAACTGTTTTTT. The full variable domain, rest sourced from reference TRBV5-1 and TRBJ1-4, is KAGVTQTPRYLIKTRGQQVTLSCSPISGHRSVSWYQQTPGQGLQFLFEYFSETQRNKGNFPGRFSGRQFSNSRSEMNVSTLELGDSALYLCASSSGTGDEKLFFGSGTQLSVL.